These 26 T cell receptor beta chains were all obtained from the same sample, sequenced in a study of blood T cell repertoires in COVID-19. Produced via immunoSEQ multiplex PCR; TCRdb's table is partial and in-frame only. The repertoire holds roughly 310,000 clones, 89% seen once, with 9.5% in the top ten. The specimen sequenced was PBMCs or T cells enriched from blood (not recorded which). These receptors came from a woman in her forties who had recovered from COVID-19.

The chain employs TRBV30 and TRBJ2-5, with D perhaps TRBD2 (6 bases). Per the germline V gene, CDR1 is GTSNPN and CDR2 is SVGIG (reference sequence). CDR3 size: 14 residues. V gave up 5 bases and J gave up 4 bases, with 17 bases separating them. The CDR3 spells CAWSFGRGRETQYF. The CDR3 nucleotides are TGTGCCTGGTCCTTCGGGCGGGGAAGAGAGACCCAGTACTTC. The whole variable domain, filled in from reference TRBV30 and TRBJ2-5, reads SQTIHQWPATLVQPVGSPLSLECTVEGTSNPNLYWYRQAAGRGLQLLFYSVGIGQISSEVPQNLSASRPQDRQFILSSKKLLLSDSGFYLCAWSFGRGRETQYFGPGTRLLVL.

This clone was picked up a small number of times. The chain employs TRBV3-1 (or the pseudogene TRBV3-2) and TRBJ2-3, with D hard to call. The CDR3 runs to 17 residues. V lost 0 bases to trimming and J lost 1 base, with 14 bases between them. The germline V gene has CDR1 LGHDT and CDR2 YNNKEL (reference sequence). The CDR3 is CASSQDHRSRGTDTQYF. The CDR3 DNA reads TGTGCCAGCAGCCAAGATCATCGGTCACGGGGCACAGATACGCAGTATTTT.

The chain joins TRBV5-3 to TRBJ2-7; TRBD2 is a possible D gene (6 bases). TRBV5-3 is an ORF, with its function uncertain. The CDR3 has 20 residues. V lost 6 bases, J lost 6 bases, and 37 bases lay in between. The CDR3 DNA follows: TGTGCCAGAAAGGTTACGAACCCCATCGGAAACGTCTTAGCGGCGGGCGAGCAGTACTTC. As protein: CARKVTNPIGNVLAAGEQYF.

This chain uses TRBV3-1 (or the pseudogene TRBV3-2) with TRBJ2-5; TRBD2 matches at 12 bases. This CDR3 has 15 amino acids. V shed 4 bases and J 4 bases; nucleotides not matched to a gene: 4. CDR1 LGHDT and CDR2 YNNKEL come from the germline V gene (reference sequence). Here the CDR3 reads CASSPPGLAGETQYF. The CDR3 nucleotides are TGTGCCAGCAGCCCTCCGGGACTAGCGGGAGAGACCCAGTACTTC.

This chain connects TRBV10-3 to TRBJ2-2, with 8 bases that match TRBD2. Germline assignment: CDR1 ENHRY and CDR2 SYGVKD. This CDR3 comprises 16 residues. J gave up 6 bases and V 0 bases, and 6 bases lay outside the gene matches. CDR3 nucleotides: TGTGCCATCAGTGAGTCGTTACGGGGGGGCTCCGGGGAGCTGTTTTTT. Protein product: CAISESLRGGSGELFF.

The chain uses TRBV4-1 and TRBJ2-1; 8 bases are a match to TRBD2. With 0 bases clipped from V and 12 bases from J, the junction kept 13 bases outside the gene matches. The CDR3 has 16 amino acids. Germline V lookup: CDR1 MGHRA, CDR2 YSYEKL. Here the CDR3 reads CASSQDSSGSSKRQFF. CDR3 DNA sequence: TGCGCCAGCAGCCAAGATTCAAGCGGGAGCTCAAAACGGCAGTTCTTC.

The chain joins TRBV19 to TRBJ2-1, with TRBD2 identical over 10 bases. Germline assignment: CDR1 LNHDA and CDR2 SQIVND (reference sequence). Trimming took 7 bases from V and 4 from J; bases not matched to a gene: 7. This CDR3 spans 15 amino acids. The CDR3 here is CASTLSGRVYNEQFF. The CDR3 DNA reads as TGTGCCAGTACCCTGAGCGGGAGGGTGTACAATGAGCAGTTCTTC.

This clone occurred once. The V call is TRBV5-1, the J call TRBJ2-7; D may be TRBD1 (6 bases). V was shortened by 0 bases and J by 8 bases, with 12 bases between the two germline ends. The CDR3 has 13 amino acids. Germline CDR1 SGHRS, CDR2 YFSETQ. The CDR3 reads CASSLEGQSKQYF. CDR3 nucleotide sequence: TGCGCCAGCAGCTTGGAGGGACAATCTAAGCAGTACTTC.

In DNA, the CDR3 is TGTGCCAGCAGTGGGGGGTCGGGGGACGGCAATCAGCCCCAGCATTTT. It translates to CASSGGSGDGNQPQHF. The genes are TRBV25-1 and TRBJ1-5; the D gene is possibly TRBD1 (5 bases). Trimming removed 4 bases from V and 2 bases from J, with 15 bases in between. There are 16 residues in the CDR3. The germline V gene encodes CDR1 MGHDK and CDR2 SYGVNS.

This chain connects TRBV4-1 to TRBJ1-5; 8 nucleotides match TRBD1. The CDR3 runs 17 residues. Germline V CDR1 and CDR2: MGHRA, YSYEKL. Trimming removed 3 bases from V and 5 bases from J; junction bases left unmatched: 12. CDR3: CASSHVLGTGGDQPQHF. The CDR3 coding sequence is TGCGCCAGCAGCCACGTGCTGGGGACAGGAGGAGATCAGCCCCAGCATTTT.

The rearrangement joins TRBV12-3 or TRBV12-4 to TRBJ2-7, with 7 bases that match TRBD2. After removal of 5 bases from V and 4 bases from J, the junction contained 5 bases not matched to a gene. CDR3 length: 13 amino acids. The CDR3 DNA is TGTGCCAGCAGTCCGAGCGGGGCTTACGAGCAGTACTTC. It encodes CASSPSGAYEQYF.

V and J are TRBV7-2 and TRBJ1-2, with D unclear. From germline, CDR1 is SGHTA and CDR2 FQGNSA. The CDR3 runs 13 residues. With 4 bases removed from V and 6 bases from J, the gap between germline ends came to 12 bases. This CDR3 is CASSSRFGDGYTF. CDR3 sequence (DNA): TGTGCCAGCAGCTCCCGCTTCGGGGATGGCTACACCTTC.

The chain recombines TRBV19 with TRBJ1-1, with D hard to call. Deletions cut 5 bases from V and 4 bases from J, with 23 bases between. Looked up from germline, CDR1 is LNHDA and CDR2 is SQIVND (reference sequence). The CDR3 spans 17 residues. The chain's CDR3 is CASSFPGASSGSTEAFF. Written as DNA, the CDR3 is TGTGCCAGTAGTTTCCCGGGCGCCTCAAGCGGGAGCACTGAAGCTTTCTTT.

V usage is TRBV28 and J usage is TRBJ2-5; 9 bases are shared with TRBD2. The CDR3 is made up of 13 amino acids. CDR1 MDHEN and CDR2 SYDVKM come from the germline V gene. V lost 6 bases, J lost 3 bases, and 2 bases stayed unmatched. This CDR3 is CASRLAGEETQYF. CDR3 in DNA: TGTGCCAGCAGGTTAGCGGGAGAAGAGACCCAGTACTTC.

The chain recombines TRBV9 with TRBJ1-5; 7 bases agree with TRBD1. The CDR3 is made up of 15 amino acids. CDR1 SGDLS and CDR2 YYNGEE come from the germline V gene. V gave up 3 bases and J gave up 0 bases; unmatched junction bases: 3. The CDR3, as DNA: TGTGCCAGCAGCGGTACAGGGGCTAGCAATCAGCCCCAGCATTTT. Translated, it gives CASSGTGASNQPQHF.

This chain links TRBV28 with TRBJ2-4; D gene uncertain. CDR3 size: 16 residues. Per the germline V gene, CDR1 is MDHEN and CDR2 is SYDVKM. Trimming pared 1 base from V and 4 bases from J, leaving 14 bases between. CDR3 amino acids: CASSLLYGELKNIQYF. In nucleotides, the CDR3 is TGTGCCAGCAGTTTATTGTACGGAGAGCTAAAAAACATTCAGTACTTC.

The CDR3 region has the DNA TGTGCCAGCTCACCAGGGCGCTACGAGCAGTACTTC. Protein: CASSPGRYEQYF. V gene TRBV18 combines with J gene TRBJ2-7; D is unresolved. Trimming cost V 2 bases and J 3 bases, with 5 bases left between them. The CDR3 has 12 residues. CDR1 KGHSH and CDR2 LQKENI come from the germline V gene.

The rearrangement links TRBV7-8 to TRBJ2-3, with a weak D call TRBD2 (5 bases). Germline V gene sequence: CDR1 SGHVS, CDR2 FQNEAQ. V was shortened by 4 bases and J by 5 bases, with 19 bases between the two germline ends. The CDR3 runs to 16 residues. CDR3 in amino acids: CASSSIGGIGVDTQYF. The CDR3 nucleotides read TGTGCCAGCAGCTCGATCGGAGGTATTGGGGTAGATACGCAGTATTTT.

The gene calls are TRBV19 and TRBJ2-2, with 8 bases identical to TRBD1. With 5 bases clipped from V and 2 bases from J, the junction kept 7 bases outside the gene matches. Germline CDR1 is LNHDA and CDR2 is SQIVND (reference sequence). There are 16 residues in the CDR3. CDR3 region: CASSLRAGGNTGELFF. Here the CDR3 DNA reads TGTGCCAGTAGTCTCCGGGCAGGGGGCAACACCGGGGAGCTGTTTTTT.

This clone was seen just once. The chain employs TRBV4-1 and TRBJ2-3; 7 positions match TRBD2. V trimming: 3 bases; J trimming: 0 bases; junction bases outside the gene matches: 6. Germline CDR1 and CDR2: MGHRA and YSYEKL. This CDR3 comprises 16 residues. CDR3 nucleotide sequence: TGCGCCAGCAGCCAGGGAGCGGGGACTAGCACAGATACGCAGTATTTT. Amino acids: CASSQGAGTSTDTQYF.

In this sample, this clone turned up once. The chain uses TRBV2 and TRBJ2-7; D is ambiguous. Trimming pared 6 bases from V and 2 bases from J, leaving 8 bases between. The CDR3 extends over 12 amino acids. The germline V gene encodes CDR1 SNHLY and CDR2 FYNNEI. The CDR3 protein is CASSGGPYEQYF. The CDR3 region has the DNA TGTGCCAGCAGCGGCGGCCCCTACGAGCAGTACTTC.

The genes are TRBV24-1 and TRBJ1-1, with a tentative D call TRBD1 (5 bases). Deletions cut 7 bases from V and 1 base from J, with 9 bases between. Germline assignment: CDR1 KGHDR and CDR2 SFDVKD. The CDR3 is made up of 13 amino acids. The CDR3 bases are TGTGCCACCAGGGGGCTGGGGAACACTGAAGCTTTCTTT. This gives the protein CATRGLGNTEAFF.

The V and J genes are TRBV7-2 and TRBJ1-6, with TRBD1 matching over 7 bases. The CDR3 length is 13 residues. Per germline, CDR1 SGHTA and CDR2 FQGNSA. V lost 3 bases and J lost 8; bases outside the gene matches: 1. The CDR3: CASSFTGDSPLHF. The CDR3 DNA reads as TGTGCCAGCAGCTTCACAGGGGATTCACCCCTCCACTTT.

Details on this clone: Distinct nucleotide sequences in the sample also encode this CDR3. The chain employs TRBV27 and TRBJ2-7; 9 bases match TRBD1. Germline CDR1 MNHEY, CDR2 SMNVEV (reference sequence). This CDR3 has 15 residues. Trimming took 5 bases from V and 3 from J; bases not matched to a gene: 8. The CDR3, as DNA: TGTGCCAGCAGTCTAACCGGGACAGGGAGCTACGAGCAGTACTTC. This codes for CASSLTGTGSYEQYF.

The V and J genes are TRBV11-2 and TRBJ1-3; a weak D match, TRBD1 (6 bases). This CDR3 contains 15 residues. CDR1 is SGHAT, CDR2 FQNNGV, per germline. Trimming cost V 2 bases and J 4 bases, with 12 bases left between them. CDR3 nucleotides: TGTGCCAGCAGCTTAAACACAGGGTACGGAAACACCATATATTTT. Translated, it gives CASSLNTGYGNTIYF.

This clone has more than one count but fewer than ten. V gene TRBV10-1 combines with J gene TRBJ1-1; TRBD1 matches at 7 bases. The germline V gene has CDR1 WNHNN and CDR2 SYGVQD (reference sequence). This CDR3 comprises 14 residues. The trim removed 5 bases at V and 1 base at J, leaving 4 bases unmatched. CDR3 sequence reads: CASSIGTANTEAFF. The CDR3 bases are TGCGCCAGCAGTATCGGGACAGCGAACACTGAAGCTTTCTTT.